This record covers a single T cell receptor beta chain. Its target is unknown. Germline CDR1 is SGHVS and CDR2 is FNYEAQ. The CDR3 consists of 15 residues. Trimming removed 3 bases at V and 4 bases at J, with 12 bases between. Study-wide results and limits: Greatest tumor Treg TCR overlap was with tumor naive CD4+ cells.

Full-length variable regions came from constant-region reverse primers plus semi-nested Nested Universal Primer A PCR. TCRdb fed the 5' RACE reads into MiXCR, producing one record per CDR3 protein. This table holds some 30,000 distinct CDR3 sequences, roughly 24% found once. The material sequenced was naive CD4+ T cells sorted from a lymph node. Subset reported: naive CD4+ T cells, CD4+CD45RA+CD25-. The receptor was isolated from a female donor with breast cancer. The gene calls are TRBV7-6 and TRBJ2-2, with a possible D match to TRBD1 (6 bases). CDR3 protein: CASSFVSGATGELFF. CDR3 DNA: TGTGCCAGCAGCTTCGTGTCAGGGGCCACCGGGGAGCTGTTTTTT.